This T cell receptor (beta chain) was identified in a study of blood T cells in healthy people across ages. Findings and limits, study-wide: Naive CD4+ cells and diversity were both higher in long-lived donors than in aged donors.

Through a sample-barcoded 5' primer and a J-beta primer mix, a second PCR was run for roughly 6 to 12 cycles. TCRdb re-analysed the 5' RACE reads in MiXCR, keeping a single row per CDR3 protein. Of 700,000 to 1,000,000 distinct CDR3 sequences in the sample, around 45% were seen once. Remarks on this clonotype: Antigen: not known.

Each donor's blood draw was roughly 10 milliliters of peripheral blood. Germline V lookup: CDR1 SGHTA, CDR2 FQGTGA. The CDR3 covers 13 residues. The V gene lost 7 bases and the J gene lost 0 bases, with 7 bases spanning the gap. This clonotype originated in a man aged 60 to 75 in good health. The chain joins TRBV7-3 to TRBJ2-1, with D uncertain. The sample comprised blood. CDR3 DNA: TGTGCCAGCAACCAATCCTCCTACAATGAGCAGTTCTTC. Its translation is CASNQSSYNEQFF.